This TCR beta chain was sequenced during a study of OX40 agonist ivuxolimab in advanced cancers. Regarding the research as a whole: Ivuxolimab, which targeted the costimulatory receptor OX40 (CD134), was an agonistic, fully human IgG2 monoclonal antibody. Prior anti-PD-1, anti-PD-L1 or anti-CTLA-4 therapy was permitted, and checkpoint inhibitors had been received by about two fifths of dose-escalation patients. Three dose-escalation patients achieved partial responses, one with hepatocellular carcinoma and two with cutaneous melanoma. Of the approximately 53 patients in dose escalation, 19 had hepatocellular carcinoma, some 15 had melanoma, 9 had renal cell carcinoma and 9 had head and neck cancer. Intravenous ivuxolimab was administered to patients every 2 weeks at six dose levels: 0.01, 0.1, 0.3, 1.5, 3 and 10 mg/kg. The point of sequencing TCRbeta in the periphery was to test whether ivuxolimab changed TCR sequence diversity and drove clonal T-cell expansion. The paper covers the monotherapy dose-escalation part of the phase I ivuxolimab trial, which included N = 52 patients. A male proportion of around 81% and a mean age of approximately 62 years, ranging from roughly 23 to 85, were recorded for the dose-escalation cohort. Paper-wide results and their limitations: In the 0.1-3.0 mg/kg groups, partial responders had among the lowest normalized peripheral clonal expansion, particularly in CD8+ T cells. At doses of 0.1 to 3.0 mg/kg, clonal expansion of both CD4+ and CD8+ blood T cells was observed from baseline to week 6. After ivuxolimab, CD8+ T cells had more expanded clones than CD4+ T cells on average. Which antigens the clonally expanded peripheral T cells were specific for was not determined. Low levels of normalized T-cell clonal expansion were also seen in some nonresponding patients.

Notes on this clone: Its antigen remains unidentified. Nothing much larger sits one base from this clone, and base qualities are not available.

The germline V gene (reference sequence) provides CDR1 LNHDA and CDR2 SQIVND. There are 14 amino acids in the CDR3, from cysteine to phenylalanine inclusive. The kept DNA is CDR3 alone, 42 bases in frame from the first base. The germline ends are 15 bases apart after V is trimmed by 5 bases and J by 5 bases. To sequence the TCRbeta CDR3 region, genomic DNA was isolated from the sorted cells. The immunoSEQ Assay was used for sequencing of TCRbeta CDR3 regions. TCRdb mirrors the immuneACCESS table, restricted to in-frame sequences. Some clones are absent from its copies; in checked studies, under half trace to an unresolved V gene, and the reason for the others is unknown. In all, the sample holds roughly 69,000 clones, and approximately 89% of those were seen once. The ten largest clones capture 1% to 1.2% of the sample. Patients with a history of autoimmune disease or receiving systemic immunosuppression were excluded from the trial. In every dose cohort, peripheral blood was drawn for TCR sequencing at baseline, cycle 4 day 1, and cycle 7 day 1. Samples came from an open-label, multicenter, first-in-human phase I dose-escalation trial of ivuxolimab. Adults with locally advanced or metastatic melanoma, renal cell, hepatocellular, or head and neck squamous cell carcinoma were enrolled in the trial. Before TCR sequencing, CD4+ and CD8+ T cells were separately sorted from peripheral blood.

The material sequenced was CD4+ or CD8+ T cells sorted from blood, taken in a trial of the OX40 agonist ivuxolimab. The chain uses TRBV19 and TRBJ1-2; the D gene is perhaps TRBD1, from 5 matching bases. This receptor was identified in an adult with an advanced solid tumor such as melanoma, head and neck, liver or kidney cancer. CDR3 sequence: CASSSTASSYGYTF. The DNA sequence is TGTGCCAGTAGTTCGACAGCCTCTTCTTATGGCTACACCTTC.